The present entry profiles one T cell receptor (beta chain) with its context. The data are from a study of blood T cell repertoires in COVID-19. The wider study: Sites in the United States, Italy and Spain provided acute and convalescent COVID-19 samples.

The CDR3 covers 18 residues. The germline V gene encodes CDR1 SGHRS and CDR2 YFSETQ. With 0 bases removed from V and 0 bases from J, the gap between germline ends came to 15 bases. Method: immunoSEQ multiplex PCR; TCRdb's copy keeps in-frame clones and lacks some. The data show approximately 250,000 clones, more than 80% seen once. This receptor was obtained from a man aged 25-45 years who had recovered from COVID-19. The chain carries TRBV5-1 and TRBJ1-4; tentative D call: TRBD1 (5 bases). The specimen was peripheral blood. The CDR3 bases are TGCGCCAGCAGCTTGGGTCAGGGTCTTATTGCAACTAATGAAAAACTGTTTTTT. This codes for CASSLGQGLIATNEKLFF.